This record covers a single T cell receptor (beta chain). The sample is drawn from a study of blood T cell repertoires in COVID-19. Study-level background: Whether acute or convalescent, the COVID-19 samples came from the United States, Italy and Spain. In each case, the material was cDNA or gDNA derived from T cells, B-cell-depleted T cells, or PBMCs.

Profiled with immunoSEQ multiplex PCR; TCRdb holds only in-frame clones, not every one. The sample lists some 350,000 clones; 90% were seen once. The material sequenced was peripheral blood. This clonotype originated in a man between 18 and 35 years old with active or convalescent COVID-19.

CDR3 bases: TGCGCCAGCAGCTTGGCCGGAGCGGGAGGGAAAGAGACCCAGTACTTC. Its protein product is CASSLAGAGGKETQYF. V usage is TRBV5-1 and J usage is TRBJ2-5, with 10 bases aligning to TRBD2. Germline assignment: CDR1 SGHRS and CDR2 YFSETQ. The CDR3 has 16 residues. The V segment lost 0 bases and the J segment 3 bases; nucleotides outside the gene matches: 5. The whole variable domain, remainder taken from reference TRBV5-1 and TRBJ2-5, is KAGVTQTPRYLIKTRGQQVTLSCSPISGHRSVSWYQQTPGQGLQFLFEYFSETQRNKGNFPGRFSGRQFSNSRSEMNVSTLELGDSALYLCASSLAGAGGKETQYFGPGTRLLVL.